The rows below give T cell receptor beta chains drawn from one sample of a study of PD-L1 blockade in urothelial cancer. TCRdb's table, derived via immunoSEQ multiplex PCR, lists solely in-frame clones and lacks some. Altogether approximately 40,000 clones are present, less than 90% being singletons, with the ten largest covering roughly a quarter. This material consisted of PBMCs, taken around atezolizumab (anti-PD-L1) treatment. The receptors here all came from a man aged 55 to 70 with urothelial cancer. Each CDR3 is given without its conserved first and last residue.

V,CDR3
TRBV10-3,AISESQGGTGANVLT
TRBV5-1,ASKGRLAGEGNEQF
TRBV5-1,ASSLVPSGSSETQY
TRBV11-2,ASSLAGMRAF
TRBV5-1,ASSFDWTGTDGYT
TRBV19,ASSQGTGTNQPQH
TRBV28,ASRSQGAGTGELF
TRBV5-6,ASSLRTGWVTEAF
TRBV9,ASSVGGGGTGLNEQY
TRBV6-1,ASSFTGTPAYGYT
TRBV5-4,ASSLAGGSNQPQH
TRBV5-5,ASSLADPGFLRPNTGELF
TRBV28,ASSPRTAEKLF
TRBV11-2,ASSRQGNEQF
TRBV9,ASSGPVDKNYGYT
TRBV15,ATSRKDGWGGASSYEQY
TRBV19,ASTMTGSNEKLF
TRBV5-1,ASGVGQREKADTQY
TRBV5-1,ASSLLGSGLRTEAF
TRBV6-1,ASSVTGVGGELF
TRBV30,AWSFRTANYGYT
TRBV12-5,ASGVPQGGVWPQH